This T cell receptor beta chain was identified during a study of CD8 T cells in ankylosing spondylitis. This clonotype was seen many times. Its antigen is not known. Germline lookup yields CDR1 MNHEY and CDR2 SVGAGI. The CDR3 length is 12 residues. The V end was cut by 8 bases, the J end by 4 bases, with 12 bases between. Study conclusions and caveats: Disease-linked clones displayed a CD8+ phenotype and appeared relatively rarely in peripheral blood. According to the report, clones linked to the disease were significantly enriched in matched synovial fluid samples taken from ankylosing spondylitis patients. Ankylosing spondylitis blood seemed to carry a telltale TCR beta motif made of eight or nine highly homologous variants.

Preparation of TCR beta libraries was done by quantitative 5'-RACE with molecular barcodes. TCRdb called the 5' RACE reads again in MiXCR, with one record for every CDR3 protein. This sample has about 250,000 distinct CDR3 sequences, with roughly 25% found just once. The sample consisted of blood, either unsorted or a sorted T cell fraction (not recorded which). The origin of this receptor is a male donor with ankylosing spondylitis or in good health (not recorded which). This chain connects TRBV6-5 to TRBJ2-7; D could derive from TRBD1 or TRBD2 (5 bases each). This chain's CDR3 is CASRGWGYEQYF. The DNA for the CDR3 is TGTGCCAGCCGGGGTTGGGGGTACGAGCAGTACTTC.